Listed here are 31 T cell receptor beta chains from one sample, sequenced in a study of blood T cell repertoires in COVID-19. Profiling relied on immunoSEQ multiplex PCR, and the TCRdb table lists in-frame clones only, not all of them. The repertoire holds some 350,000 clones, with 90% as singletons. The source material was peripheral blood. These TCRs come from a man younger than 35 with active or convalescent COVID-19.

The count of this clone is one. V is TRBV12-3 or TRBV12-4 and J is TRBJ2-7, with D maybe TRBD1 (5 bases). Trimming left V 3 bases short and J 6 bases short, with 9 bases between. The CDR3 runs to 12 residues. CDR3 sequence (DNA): TGTGCCAGCAGTTTTAGACAGTTCGAGCAGTACTTC. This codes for CASSFRQFEQYF.

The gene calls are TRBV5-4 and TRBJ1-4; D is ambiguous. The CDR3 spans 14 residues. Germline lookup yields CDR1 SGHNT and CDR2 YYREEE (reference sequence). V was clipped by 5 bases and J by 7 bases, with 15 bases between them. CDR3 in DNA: TGTGCCAGCAGTCGCGACTTGAGTACTGAAAAACTGTTTTTT. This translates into CASSRDLSTEKLFF.

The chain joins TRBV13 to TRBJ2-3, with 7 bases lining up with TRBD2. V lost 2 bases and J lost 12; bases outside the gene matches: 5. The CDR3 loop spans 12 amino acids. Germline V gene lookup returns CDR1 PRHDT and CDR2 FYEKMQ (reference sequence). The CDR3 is CASSLPGTTQYF. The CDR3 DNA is TGTGCCAGCAGCTTACCCGGGACTACCCAGTATTTT.

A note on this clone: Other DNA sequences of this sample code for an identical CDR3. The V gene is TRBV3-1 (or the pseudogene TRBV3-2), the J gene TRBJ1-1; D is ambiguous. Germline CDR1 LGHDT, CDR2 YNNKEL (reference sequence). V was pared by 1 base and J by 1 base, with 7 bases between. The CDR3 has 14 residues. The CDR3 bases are TGTGCCAGCAGCCAAGTAGGAGGGAACACTGAAGCTTTCTTT. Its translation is CASSQVGGNTEAFF.

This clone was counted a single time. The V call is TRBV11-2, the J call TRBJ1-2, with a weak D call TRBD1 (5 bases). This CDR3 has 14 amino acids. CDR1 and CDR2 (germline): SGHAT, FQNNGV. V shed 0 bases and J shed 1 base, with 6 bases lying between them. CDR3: CASSLEGLNYGYTF. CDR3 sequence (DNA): TGTGCCAGCAGCTTAGAGGGACTTAACTATGGCTACACCTTC. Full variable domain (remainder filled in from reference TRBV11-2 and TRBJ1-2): EAGVAQSPRYKIIEKRQSVAFWCNPISGHATLYWYQQILGQGPKLLIQFQNNGVVDDSQLPKDRFSAERLKGVDSTLKIQPAKLEDSAVYLCASSLEGLNYGYTFGSGTRLTVV.

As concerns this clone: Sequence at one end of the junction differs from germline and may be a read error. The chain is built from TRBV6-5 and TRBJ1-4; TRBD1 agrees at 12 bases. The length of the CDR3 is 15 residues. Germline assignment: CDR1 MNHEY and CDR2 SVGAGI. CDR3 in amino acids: CASSRDRGRIEELFF. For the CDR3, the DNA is TGTGCCAGCAGTCGGGACAGGGGGCGAATTGAAGAACTGTTTTTT.

CDR3 nucleotide sequence: TGTGCCAGCAGTTATAAGTTTTCTAACTACGAGCAGTACTTC. Its translation is CASSYKFSNYEQYF. This sequence joins TRBV6-5 and TRBJ2-7; D unresolved. Trimming removed 3 bases from V and 3 bases from J, with 12 bases in between. The CDR3 spans 14 residues. CDR1 and CDR2 from the germline V gene are MNHEY and SVGAGI.

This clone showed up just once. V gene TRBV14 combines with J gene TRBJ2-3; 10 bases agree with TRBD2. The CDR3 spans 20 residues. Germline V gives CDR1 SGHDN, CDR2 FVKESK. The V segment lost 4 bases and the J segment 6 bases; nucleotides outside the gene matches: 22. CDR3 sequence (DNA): TGTGCCAGCAGCCTAAGATACAGCAGCCTAGCGGGGGTCGCTACGGATACGCAGTATTTT. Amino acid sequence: CASSLRYSSLAGVATDTQYF.

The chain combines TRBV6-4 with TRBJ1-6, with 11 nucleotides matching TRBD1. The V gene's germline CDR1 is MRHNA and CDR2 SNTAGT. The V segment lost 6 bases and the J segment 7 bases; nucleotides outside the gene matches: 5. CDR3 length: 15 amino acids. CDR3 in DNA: TGTGCCAGCAGAGAGGGACAGGGGGGCAATTCACCCCTCCACTTT. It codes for CASREGQGGNSPLHF.

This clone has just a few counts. This CDR3 is CASSVGVQGGLAKEYEQYF. CDR3 bases: TGTGCCAGCAGCGTAGGTGTCCAGGGAGGACTAGCGAAAGAGTACGAGCAGTACTTC. The chain is built from TRBV9 and TRBJ2-7; TRBD2 agrees at 9 bases. Germline CDR1 and CDR2: SGDLS and YYNGEE. The CDR3 totals 19 residues. Trimming at V came to 0 bases and at J to 4 bases, leaving 17 bases not matched to a gene.

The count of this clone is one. The CDR3: CATSDPGQHYNEQFF. The CDR3 nucleotides are TGTGCCACCAGTGATCCGGGACAGCACTACAATGAGCAGTTCTTC. J is TRBJ2-1 and V is TRBV24-1, with 7 bases fitting TRBD1. Germline V lookup: CDR1 KGHDR, CDR2 SFDVKD. V lost 3 bases to trimming and J lost 3 bases; unmatched junction nucleotides: 4. CDR3 length: 15 amino acids.

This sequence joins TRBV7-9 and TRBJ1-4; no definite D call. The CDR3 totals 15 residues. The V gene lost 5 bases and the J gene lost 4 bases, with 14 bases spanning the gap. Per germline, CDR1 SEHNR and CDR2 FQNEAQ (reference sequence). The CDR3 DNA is TGTGCCAGCAGCGGAAACAGCCTGTATAATGAAAAACTGTTTTTT. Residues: CASSGNSLYNEKLFF.

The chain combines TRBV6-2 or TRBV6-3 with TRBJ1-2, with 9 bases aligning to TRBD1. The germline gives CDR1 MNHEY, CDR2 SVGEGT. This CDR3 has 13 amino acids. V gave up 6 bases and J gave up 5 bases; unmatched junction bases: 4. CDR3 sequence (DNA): TGTGCCAGCAGCGTGGACAGGGGATATGGCTACACCTTC. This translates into CASSVDRGYGYTF.

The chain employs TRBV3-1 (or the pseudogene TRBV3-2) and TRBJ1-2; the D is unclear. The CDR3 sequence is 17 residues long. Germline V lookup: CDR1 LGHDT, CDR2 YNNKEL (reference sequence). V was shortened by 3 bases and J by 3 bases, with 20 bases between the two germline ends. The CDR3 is CASSHQSWEVNDYGYTF. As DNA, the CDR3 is TGTGCCAGCAGCCACCAATCCTGGGAGGTTAATGACTATGGCTACACCTTC.

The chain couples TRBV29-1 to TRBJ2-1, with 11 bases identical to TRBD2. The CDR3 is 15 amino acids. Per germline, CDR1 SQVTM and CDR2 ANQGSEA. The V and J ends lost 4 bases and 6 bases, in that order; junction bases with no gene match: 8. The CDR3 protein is CSVAPLAGGLNEQFF. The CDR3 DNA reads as TGCAGCGTTGCCCCTCTAGCGGGGGGACTCAATGAGCAGTTCTTC.

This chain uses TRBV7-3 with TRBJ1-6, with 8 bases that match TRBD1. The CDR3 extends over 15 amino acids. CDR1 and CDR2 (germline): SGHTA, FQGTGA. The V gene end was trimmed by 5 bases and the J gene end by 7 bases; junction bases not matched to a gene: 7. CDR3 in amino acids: CASSPSRDRNSPLHF. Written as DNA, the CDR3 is TGTGCCAGCAGCCCATCCCGGGACAGGAATTCACCCCTCCACTTT.

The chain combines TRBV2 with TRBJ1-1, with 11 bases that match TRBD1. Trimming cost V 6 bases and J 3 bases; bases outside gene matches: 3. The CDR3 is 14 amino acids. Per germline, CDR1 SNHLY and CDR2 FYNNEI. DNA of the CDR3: TGTGCCAGCAGCCGGGACAGGGGGTACACTGAAGCTTTCTTT. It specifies CASSRDRGYTEAFF.

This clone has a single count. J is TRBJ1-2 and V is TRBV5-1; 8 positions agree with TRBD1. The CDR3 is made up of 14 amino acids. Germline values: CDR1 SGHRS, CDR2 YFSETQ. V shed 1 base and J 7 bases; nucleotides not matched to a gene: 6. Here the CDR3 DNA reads TGCGCCAGCAGCTTGATAACAGGGGGAGGTGGCTACACCTTC. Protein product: CASSLITGGGGYTF. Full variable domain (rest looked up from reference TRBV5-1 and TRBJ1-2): KAGVTQTPRYLIKTRGQQVTLSCSPISGHRSVSWYQQTPGQGLQFLFEYFSETQRNKGNFPGRFSGRQFSNSRSEMNVSTLELGDSALYLCASSLITGGGGYTFGSGTRLTVV.

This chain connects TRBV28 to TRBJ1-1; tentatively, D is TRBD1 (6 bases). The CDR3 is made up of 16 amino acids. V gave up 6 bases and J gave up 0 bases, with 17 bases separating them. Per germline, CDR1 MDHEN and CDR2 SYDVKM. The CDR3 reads CASSSRGARVNTEAFF. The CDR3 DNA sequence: TGTGCCAGCAGCTCTCGGGGGGCTAGAGTGAACACTGAAGCTTTCTTT.

The DNA for the CDR3 is TGTGCCAGCAGCCGAACTCAGGGCTATAGCAATCAGCCCCAGCATTTT. It yields the protein CASSRTQGYSNQPQHF. V is TRBV28 and J is TRBJ1-5, with D maybe TRBD1 (5 bases). The CDR3 length is 16 residues. The germline V and J ends were trimmed by 6 bases and 0 bases, with 15 bases remaining between them. Germline CDR1 MDHEN, CDR2 SYDVKM.

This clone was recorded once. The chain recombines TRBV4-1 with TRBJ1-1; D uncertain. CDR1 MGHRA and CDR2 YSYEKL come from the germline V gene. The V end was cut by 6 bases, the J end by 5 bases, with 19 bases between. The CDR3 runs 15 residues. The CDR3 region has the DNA TGCGCCAGCAGTGTAAGAATCATATCGGGAACTGAAGCTTTCTTT. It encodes CASSVRIISGTEAFF.

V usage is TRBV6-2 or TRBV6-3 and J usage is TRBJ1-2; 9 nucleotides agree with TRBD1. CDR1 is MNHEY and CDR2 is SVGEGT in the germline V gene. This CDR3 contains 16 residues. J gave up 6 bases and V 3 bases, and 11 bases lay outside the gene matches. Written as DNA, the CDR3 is TGTGCCAGCAGTTATCTGGGACAGGGCGACAGACATGGCTACACCTTC. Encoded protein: CASSYLGQGDRHGYTF.

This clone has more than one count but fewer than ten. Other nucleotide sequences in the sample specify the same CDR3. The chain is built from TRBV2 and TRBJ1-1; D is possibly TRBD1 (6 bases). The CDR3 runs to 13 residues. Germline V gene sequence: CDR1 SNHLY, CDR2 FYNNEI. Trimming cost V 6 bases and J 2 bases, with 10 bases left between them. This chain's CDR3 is CASRGRGNTEAFF. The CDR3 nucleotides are TGTGCCAGCAGAGGCAGGGGAAACACTGAAGCTTTCTTT.

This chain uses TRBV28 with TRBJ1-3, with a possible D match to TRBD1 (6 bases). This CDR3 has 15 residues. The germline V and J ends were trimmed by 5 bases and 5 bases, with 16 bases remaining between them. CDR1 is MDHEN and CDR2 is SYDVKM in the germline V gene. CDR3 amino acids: CASSTSGTTRNTIYF. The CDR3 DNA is TGTGCCAGCAGTACATCCGGGACAACCCGAAACACCATATATTTT.

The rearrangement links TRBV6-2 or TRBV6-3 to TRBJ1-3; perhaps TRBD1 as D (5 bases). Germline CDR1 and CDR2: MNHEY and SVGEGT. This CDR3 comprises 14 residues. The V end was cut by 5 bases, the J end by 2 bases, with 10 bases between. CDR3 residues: CASSEGRTGNTIYF. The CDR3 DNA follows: TGTGCCAGCAGTGAGGGGAGGACTGGAAACACCATATATTTT.

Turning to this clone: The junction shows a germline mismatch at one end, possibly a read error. The DNA of the CDR3 is TGTGCCAGCTATACTACGTCCTCCGAGCAGTACTTC. Amino acids: CASYTTSSEQYF. V is TRBV28 and J is TRBJ2-7, with D uncertain. This CDR3 is 12 amino acids long. The germline gives CDR1 MDHEN, CDR2 SYDVKM.

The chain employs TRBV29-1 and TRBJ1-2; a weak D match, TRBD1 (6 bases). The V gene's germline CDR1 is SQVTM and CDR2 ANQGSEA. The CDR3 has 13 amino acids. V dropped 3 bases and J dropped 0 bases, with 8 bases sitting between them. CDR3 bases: TGCAGCGTTGATCGGACAGCTAACTATGGCTACACCTTC. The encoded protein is CSVDRTANYGYTF.

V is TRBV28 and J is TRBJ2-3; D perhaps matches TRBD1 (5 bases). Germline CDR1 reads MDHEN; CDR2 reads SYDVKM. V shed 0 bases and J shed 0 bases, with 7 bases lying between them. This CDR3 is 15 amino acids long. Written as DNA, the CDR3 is TGTGCCAGCAGTTTATGGGACACCAGCACAGATACGCAGTATTTT. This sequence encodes CASSLWDTSTDTQYF. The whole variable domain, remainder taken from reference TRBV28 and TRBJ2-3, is DVKVTQSSRYLVKRTGEKVFLECVQDMDHENMFWYRQDPGLGLRLIYFSYDVKMKEKGDIPEGYSVSREKKERFSLILESASTNQTSMYLCASSLWDTSTDTQYFGPGTRLTVL.

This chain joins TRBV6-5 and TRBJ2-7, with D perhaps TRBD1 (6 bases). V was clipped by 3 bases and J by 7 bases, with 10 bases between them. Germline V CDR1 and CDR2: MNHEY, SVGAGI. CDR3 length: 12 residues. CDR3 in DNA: TGTGCCAGCAGTTATATCACAGGGGAGCAGTACTTC. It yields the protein CASSYITGEQYF.

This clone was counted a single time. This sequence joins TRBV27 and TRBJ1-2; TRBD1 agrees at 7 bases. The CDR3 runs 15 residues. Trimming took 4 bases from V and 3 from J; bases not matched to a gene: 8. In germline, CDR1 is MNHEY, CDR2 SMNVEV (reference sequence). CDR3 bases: TGTGCCAGCAGTTACGGCGGGACAGAGTACTATGGCTACACCTTC. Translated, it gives CASSYGGTEYYGYTF.

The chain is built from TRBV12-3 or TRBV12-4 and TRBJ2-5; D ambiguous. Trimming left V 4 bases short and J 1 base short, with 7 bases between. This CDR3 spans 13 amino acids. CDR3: CASSSTLQETQYF. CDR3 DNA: TGTGCCAGCAGTTCCACTCTCCAAGAGACCCAGTACTTC.